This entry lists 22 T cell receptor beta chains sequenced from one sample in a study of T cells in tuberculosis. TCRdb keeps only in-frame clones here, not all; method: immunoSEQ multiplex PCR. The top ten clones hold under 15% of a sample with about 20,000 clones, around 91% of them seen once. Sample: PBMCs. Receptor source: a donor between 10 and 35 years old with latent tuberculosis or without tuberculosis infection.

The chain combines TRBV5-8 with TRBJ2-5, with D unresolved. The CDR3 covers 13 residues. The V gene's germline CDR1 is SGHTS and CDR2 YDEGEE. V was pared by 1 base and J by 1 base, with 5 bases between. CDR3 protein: CASSLTAQETQYF. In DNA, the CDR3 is TGTGCCAGCAGCTTGACAGCCCAAGAGACCCAGTACTTC.

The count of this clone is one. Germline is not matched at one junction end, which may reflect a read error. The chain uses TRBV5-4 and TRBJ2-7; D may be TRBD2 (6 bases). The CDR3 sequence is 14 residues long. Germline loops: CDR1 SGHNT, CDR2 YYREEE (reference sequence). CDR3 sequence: CASSSYGTSGEQYF. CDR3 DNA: TGTGCCAGTAGCTCTTATGGGACTTCAGGCGAGCAGTACTTC.

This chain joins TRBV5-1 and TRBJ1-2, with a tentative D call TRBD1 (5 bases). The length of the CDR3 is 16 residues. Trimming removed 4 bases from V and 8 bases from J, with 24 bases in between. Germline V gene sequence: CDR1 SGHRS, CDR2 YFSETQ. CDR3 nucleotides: TGCGCCAGCAGCCCTACTCCGGGACTGCCCCCGCCGGGCTACACCTTC. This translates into CASSPTPGLPPPGYTF. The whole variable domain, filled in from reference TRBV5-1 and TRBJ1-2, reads KAGVTQTPRYLIKTRGQQVTLSCSPISGHRSVSWYQQTPGQGLQFLFEYFSETQRNKGNFPGRFSGRQFSNSRSEMNVSTLELGDSALYLCASSPTPGLPPPGYTFGSGTRLTVV.

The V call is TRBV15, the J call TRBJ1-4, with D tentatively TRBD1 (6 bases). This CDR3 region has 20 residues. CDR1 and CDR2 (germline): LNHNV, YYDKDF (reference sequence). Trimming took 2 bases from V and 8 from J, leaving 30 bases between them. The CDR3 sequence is CATSRTPGQRPRGGEEKLFF. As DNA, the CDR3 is TGTGCCACCAGCAGAACCCCCGGACAGAGGCCCCGGGGGGGGGAGGAAAAACTGTTTTTT.

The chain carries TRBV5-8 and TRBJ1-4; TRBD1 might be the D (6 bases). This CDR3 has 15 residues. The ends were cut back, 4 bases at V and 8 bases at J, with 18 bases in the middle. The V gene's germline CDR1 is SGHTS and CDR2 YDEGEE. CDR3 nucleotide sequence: TGTGCCAGCAGCCGGAAGGCAGGGGCTGGGGAAAAACTGTTTTTT. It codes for CASSRKAGAGEKLFF.

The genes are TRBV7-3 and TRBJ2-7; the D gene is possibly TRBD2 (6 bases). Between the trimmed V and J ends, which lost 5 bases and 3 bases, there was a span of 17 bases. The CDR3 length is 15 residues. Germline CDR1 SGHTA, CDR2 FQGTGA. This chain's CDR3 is CASSPNGGARYEQYF. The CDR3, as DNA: TGTGCCAGCAGCCCCAACGGCGGGGCGCGCTACGAGCAGTACTTC. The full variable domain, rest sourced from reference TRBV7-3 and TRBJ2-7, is GAGVSQTPSNKVTEKGKYVELRCDPISGHTALYWYRQSLGQGPEFLIYFQGTGAADDSGLPNDRFFAVRPEGSVSTLKIQRTERGDSAVYLCASSPNGGARYEQYFGPGTRLTVT.

The CDR3 DNA reads TGCAGCGTTGAAGATGGTCGGTCCCCCCAAGAGACCCAGTACTTC. Amino acid sequence: CSVEDGRSPQETQYF. This chain links TRBV29-1 with TRBJ2-5, with D unresolved. The germline V gene has CDR1 SQVTM and CDR2 ANQGSEA. Trimming removed 0 bases from V and 1 base from J, with 12 bases in between. The CDR3 extends over 15 amino acids.

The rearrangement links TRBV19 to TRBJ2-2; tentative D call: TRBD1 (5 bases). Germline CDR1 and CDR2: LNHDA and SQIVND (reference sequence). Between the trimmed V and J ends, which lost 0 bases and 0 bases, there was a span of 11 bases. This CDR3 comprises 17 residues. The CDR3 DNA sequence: TGTGCCAGTAGTATAGATCTGAGGACACCGAACACCGGGGAGCTGTTTTTT. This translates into CASSIDLRTPNTGELFF.

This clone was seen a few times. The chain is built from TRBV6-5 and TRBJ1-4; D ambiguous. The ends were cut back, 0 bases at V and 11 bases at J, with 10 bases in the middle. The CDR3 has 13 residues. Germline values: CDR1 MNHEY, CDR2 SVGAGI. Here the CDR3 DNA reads TGTGCCAGCAGTTACTCGCGAGGAGGGAAACTGTTTTTT. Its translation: CASSYSRGGKLFF.

Here the CDR3 reads CASSQESLLPLHF. The CDR3, as DNA: TGTGCCAGCAGCCAAGAAAGTCTACTTCCCCTCCACTTT. This chain links TRBV14 with TRBJ1-6; D uncertain. Between the trimmed V and J ends, which lost 0 bases and 13 bases, there was a span of 10 bases. Germline-derived CDR1 and CDR2 are SGHDN and FVKESK. CDR3 size: 13 residues. The full variable domain, completed using reference TRBV14 and TRBJ1-6, is EAGVTQFPSHSVIEKGQTVTLRCDPISGHDNLYWYRRVMGKEIKFLLHFVKESKQDESGMPNNRFLAERTGGTYSTLKVQPAELEDSGVYFCASSQESLLPLHFGNGTRLTVT.

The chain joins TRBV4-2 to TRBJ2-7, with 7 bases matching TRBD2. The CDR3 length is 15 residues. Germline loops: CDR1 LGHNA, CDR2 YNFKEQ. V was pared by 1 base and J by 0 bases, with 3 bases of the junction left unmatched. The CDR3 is CASSQGEGTSYEQYF. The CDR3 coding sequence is TGTGCCAGCAGCCAAGGGGAGGGGACCTCCTACGAGCAGTACTTC.

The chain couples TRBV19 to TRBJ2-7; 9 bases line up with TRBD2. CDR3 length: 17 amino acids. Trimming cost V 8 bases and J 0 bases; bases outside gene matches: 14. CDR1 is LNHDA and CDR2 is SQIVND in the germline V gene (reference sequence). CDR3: CASRHRASGVSSYEQYF. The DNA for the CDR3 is TGTGCCAGTCGCCATCGAGCTAGCGGGGTTAGCTCCTACGAGCAGTACTTC.

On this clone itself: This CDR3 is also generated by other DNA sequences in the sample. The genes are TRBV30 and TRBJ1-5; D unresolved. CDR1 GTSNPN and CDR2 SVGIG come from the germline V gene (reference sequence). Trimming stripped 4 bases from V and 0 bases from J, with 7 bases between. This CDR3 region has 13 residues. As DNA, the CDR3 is TGTGCCTGGACAGGTAATAGCAATCAGCCCCAGCATTTT. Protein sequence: CAWTGNSNQPQHF.

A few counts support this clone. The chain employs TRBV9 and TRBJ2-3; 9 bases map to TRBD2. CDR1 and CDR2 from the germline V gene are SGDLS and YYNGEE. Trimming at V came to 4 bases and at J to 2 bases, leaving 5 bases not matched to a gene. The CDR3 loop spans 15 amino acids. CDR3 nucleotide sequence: TGTGCCAGCAGCTTCTTAGCGGGAGACACAGATACGCAGTATTTT. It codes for CASSFLAGDTDTQYF. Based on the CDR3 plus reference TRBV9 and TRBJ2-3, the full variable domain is DSGVTQTPKHLITATGQRVTLRCSPRSGDLSVYWYQQSLDQGLQFLIQYYNGEERAKGNILERFSAQQFPDLHSELNLSSLELGDSALYFCASSFLAGDTDTQYFGPGTRLTVL.

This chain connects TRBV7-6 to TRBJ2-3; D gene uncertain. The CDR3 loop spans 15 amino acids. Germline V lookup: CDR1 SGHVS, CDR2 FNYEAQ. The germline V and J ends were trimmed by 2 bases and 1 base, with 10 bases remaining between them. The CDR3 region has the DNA TGTGCCAGCAGCTTACTGCTAGAAGGCACAGATACGCAGTATTTT. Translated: CASSLLLEGTDTQYF.

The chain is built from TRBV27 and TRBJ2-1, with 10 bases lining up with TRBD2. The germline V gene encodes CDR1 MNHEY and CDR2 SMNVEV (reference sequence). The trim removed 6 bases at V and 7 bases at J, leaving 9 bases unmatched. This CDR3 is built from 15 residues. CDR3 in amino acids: CASSASGGVDNEQFF. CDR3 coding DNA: TGTGCCAGCAGCGCGAGCGGGGGGGTGGATAATGAGCAGTTCTTC.

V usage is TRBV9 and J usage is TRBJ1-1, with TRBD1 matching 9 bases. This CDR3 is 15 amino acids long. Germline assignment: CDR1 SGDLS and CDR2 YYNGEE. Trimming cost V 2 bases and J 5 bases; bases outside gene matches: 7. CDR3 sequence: CASSVSDRGGTEAFF. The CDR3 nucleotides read TGTGCCAGCAGCGTCTCGGACAGGGGTGGAACTGAAGCTTTCTTT.

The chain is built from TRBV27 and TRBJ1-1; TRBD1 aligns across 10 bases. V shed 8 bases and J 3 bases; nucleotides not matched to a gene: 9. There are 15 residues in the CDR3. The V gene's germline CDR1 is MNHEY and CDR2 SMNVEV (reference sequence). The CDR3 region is CASSFGGTGDTEAFF. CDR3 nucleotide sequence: TGTGCCAGCTCCTTCGGGGGGACAGGGGACACTGAAGCTTTCTTT.

The CDR3 bases are TGTGCCAGCAGCTTCTCGGGTGTTCAGCCCCAGCATTTT. Its protein is CASSFSGVQPQHF. The V and J genes are TRBV7-2 and TRBJ1-5, with unresolved D. V lost 3 bases, J lost 6 bases, and 9 bases lay in between. This CDR3 spans 13 amino acids. Germline V gives CDR1 SGHTA, CDR2 FQGNSA. Using reference TRBV7-2 and TRBJ1-5 for the parts outside the CDR3, the full variable domain is GAGVSQSPSNKVTEKGKDVELRCDPISGHTALYWYRQSLGQGLEFLIYFQGNSAPDKSGLPSDRFSAERTGGSVSTLTIQRTQQEDSAVYLCASSFSGVQPQHFGDGTRLSIL.

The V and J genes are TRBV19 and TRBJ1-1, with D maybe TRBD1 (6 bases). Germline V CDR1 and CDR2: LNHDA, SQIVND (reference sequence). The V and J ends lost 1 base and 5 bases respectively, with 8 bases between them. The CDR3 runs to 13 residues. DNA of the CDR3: TGTGCCAGTAGTATAGGGCAGGGGACTGAAGCTTTCTTT. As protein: CASSIGQGTEAFF. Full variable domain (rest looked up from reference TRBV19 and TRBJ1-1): DGGITQSPKYLFRKEGQNVTLSCEQNLNHDAMYWYRQDPGQGLRLIYYSQIVNDFQKGDIAEGYSVSREKKESFPLTVTSAQKNPTAFYLCASSIGQGTEAFFGQGTRLTVV.

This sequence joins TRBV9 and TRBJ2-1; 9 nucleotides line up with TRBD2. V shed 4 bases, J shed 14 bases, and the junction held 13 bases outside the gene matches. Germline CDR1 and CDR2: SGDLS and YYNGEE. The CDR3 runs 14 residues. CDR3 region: CASSSMISGGREFF. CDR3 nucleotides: TGTGCCAGCAGCTCTATGATAAGCGGGGGGAGGGAGTTCTTC. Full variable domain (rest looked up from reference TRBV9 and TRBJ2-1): DSGVTQTPKHLITATGQRVTLRCSPRSGDLSVYWYQQSLDQGLQFLIQYYNGEERAKGNILERFSAQQFPDLHSELNLSSLELGDSALYFCASSSMISGGREFFGPGTRLTVL.

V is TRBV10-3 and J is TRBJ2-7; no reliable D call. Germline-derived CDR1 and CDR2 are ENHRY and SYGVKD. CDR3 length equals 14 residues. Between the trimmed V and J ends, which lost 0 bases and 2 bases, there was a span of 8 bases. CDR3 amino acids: CAISESLATYEQYF. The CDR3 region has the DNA TGTGCCATCAGTGAGTCGCTGGCAACCTACGAGCAGTACTTC.